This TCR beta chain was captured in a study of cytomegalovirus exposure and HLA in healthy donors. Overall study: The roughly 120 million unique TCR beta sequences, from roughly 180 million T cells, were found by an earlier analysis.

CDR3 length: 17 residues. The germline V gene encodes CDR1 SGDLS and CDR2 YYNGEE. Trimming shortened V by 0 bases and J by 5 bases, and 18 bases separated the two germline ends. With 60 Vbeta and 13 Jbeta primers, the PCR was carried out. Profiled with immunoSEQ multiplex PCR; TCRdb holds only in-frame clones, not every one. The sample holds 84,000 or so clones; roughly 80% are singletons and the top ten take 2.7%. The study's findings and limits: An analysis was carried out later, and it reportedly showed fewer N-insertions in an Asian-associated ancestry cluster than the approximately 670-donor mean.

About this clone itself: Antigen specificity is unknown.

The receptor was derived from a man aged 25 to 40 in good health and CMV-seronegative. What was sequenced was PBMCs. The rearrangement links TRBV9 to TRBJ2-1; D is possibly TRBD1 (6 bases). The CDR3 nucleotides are TGTGCCAGCAGCGTAGGAAACACCGGGACATCTGACAATGAGCAGTTCTTC. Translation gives CASSVGNTGTSDNEQFF.